One sample yielded the 32 T cell receptor beta chains listed below, sequenced in a study of blood T cells in healthy people across ages. PCR was performed a second time for about 7 to 11 cycles using a sample-barcoded 5' primer and a J-beta primer mix. TCRdb re-called the 5' RACE reads with MiXCR, one entry per CDR3 protein. Of 1.5 million to 2 million distinct CDR3 sequences listed, 40% to 55% are singletons. Sequenced material: blood. All receptors derive from a woman aged 40-49 years in good health.

In this sample, this clonotype turned up a few times. The chain recombines TRBV6-5 with TRBJ2-1; possible D gene TRBD2, 6 bases. The V gene lost 7 bases and the J gene lost 1 base, with 8 bases spanning the gap. The CDR3 length is 13 residues. Germline lookup yields CDR1 MNHEY and CDR2 SVGAGI. CDR3 in DNA: TGTGCCAGCACTCGGGGGTCCTACAATGAGCAGTTCTTC. Translating it yields CASTRGSYNEQFF.

This clonotype came up a few times. The CDR3 is CASSYSDDRGRETQYF. The CDR3 bases are TGTGCCAGCAGTTACAGCGACGACAGGGGAAGGGAGACCCAGTACTTC. This sequence joins TRBV6-2 or TRBV6-3 and TRBJ2-5; TRBD1 matches 8 bases. With V trimmed by 2 bases and J by 5 bases, 10 bases remained unmatched. The CDR3 loop spans 16 amino acids. Germline CDR1 reads MNHEY; CDR2 reads SVGEGT.

The chain couples TRBV5-1 to TRBJ2-5, with 7 bases lining up with TRBD1. The V and J ends lost 3 bases and 12 bases, in that order; junction bases with no gene match: 17. Germline CDR1 and CDR2: SGHRS and YFSETQ. The CDR3 is 15 residues long. This chain's CDR3 is CASSSRDSAAEREYF. As DNA, the CDR3 is TGCGCCAGCAGCTCCCGGGACAGCGCCGCAGAGAGGGAGTACTTC.

V usage is TRBV4-2 and J usage is TRBJ2-1, with D unclear. The CDR3 has 16 residues. CDR1 is LGHNA and CDR2 is YNFKEQ in the germline V gene. V was shortened by 0 bases and J by 6 bases, with 15 bases between the two germline ends. Here the CDR3 reads CASSQDQRSLFNEQFF. The CDR3 nucleotides read TGTGCCAGCAGCCAAGATCAAAGGTCCCTCTTCAATGAGCAGTTCTTC.

This clonotype was recorded a few times. The chain joins TRBV3-1 to TRBJ2-7, with unresolved D. This CDR3 contains 14 residues. Trimming took 1 base from V and 6 from J, leaving 13 bases between them. The germline gives CDR1 LGHDT, CDR2 YNNKEL (reference sequence). The CDR3 loop reads CASSQAMTRGEQYF. The CDR3 coding sequence is TGTGCCAGCAGCCAAGCCATGACCCGCGGCGAGCAGTACTTC.

Points on this clonotype: A much larger clone sits a single nucleotide away, making a read error possible. J is TRBJ2-1 and V is TRBV25-1; TRBD2 aligns across 8 bases. Per the germline V gene, CDR1 is MGHDK and CDR2 is SYGVNS. V shed 7 bases and J 5 bases; nucleotides not matched to a gene: 7. The CDR3 is made up of 14 amino acids. The CDR3 sequence is CASTAQRGNNEQFF. The CDR3 DNA reads as TGTGCCAGCACCGCCCAGCGGGGGAACAATGAGCAGTTCTTC.

This chain joins TRBV5-1 and TRBJ1-5, with a possible D match to TRBD1 (5 bases). Germline V gene data show CDR1 as SGHRS and CDR2 as YFSETQ. The CDR3 runs 15 residues. V shed 4 bases and J shed 2 bases, with 13 bases lying between them. Written as DNA, the CDR3 is TGCGCCAGCAGCCCTGGGACTACAGGCAATCAGCCCCAGCATTTT. This gives the protein CASSPGTTGNQPQHF.

This clonotype showed up just a few times. The V and J genes are TRBV27 and TRBJ2-5; either TRBD1 or TRBD2 may fit D (5 bases each). V lost 4 bases and J lost 3, with 9 bases in between. CDR3 size: 13 residues. Germline lookup yields CDR1 MNHEY and CDR2 SMNVEV (reference sequence). The CDR3 sequence: CASSWGFKETQYF. In DNA form, the CDR3 reads TGTGCCAGCAGTTGGGGGTTCAAAGAGACCCAGTACTTC.

This sequence joins TRBV28 and TRBJ2-3, with D perhaps TRBD1 (6 bases). This CDR3 comprises 14 residues. Trimming took off 6 bases at V and 6 bases at J, with 16 bases between the two ends. In germline, CDR1 is MDHEN, CDR2 SYDVKM. The CDR3 sequence is CASRQGSSKDTQYF. The CDR3, as DNA: TGTGCCAGCAGACAGGGTAGTAGTAAGGATACGCAGTATTTT.

The J gene is TRBJ2-5, the V gene TRBV13, with D perhaps matching TRBD1 (5 bases). Trimming removed 1 base at V and 4 bases at J, with 13 bases between. The length of the CDR3 is 15 residues. Germline V CDR1 and CDR2: PRHDT, FYEKMQ (reference sequence). CDR3 sequence reads: CASSLEARAAETQYF. The CDR3 DNA sequence: TGTGCCAGCAGCTTAGAGGCCAGGGCGGCAGAGACCCAGTACTTC.

This clonotype was seen only a few times. This chain links TRBV27 with TRBJ2-5, with 12 bases aligning to TRBD2. Germline V lookup: CDR1 MNHEY, CDR2 SMNVEV (reference sequence). Trimming took 7 bases from V and 1 from J; bases not matched to a gene: 7. The CDR3 runs 16 residues. CDR3 nucleotides: TGTGCCAGCACTTCATCTAGCGGGGGGGTCCAAGAGACCCAGTACTTC. This sequence encodes CASTSSSGGVQETQYF.

The V gene is TRBV20-1, the J gene TRBJ1-2, with 9 positions matching TRBD1. Germline CDR1 reads DFQATT; CDR2 reads SNEGSKA (reference sequence). V lost 6 bases to trimming and J lost 2 bases; unmatched junction nucleotides: 7. The CDR3 runs to 14 residues. This CDR3 reads CSAEDRGVNYGYTF. CDR3 nucleotide sequence: TGCAGTGCCGAGGACAGGGGAGTCAACTATGGCTACACCTTC.

In its sample, this clonotype was seen a few times. The rearrangement uses TRBV7-2 and TRBJ2-3; D may be TRBD2 (6 bases). The CDR3 extends over 16 amino acids. CDR1 and CDR2 from the germline V gene are SGHTA and FQGNSA. Trimming removed 1 base at V and 6 bases at J, with 17 bases between. CDR3: CASSLETSRLLDTQYF. The CDR3 DNA sequence: TGTGCCAGCAGCTTAGAAACTAGCAGACTCCTGGATACGCAGTATTTT.

This chain links TRBV6-5 with TRBJ2-5; D might be TRBD2 (6 bases). The better agreement between TRBJ2-4 and the DNA end casts doubt on the J call. Germline assignment: CDR1 MNHEY and CDR2 SVGAGI. This CDR3 contains 16 residues. CDR3 residues: CASSSRLTGAFGIQYF. In DNA, the CDR3 is TGTGCCAGCAGTTCCCGGTTGACGGGAGCATTTGGCATTCAGTACTTC.

V gene TRBV27 combines with J gene TRBJ2-3, with 7 bases matching TRBD1. V was clipped by 5 bases and J by 6 bases; unmatched bases: 11. The germline V gene has CDR1 MNHEY and CDR2 SMNVEV (reference sequence). The CDR3 runs to 15 residues. As DNA, the CDR3 is TGTGCCAGCAGTCTAACCAGGACAGGTACGGATACGCAGTATTTT. Protein: CASSLTRTGTDTQYF.

The CDR3 DNA reads TGTGCCAGCAGTTTTGCTAGCGGGGGGGTAAATACGCAGTATTTT. Its protein is CASSFASGGVNTQYF. The chain uses TRBV12-3 or TRBV12-4 and TRBJ2-3, with 12 bases fitting TRBD2. The CDR3 consists of 15 residues. V shed 3 bases, J shed 7 bases, and the junction held 5 bases outside the gene matches.

The chain joins TRBV13 to TRBJ2-5; the match to TRBD2 covers 8 bases. CDR3 size: 14 residues. V was clipped by 7 bases and J by 5 bases; unmatched bases: 9. CDR1 and CDR2 from the germline V gene are PRHDT and FYEKMQ (reference sequence). CDR3 loop: CASNSGTRAETQYF. DNA of the CDR3: TGTGCCAGCAACTCCGGGACTAGGGCCGAGACCCAGTACTTC.

This clonotype was observed a handful of times. The V and J genes are TRBV2 and TRBJ2-5; TRBD2 might be the D (5 bases). The CDR3 contains 14 residues. Germline CDR1 and CDR2: SNHLY and FYNNEI. Trimming stripped 7 bases from V and 4 bases from J, with 16 bases between. The CDR3 reads CASTPLDTGETQYF. As DNA, the CDR3 is TGTGCCAGCACTCCACTAGACACGGGAGAGACCCAGTACTTC.

This clonotype was picked up a small number of times. This chain uses TRBV7-2 with TRBJ1-1, with TRBD1 matching over 11 bases. The V and J ends lost 5 bases and 5 bases, in that order; junction bases with no gene match: 4. The germline V gene encodes CDR1 SGHTA and CDR2 FQGNSA. This CDR3 region has 14 residues. In DNA, the CDR3 is TGTGCCAGCAGCGAGGACAGGGGGCGGACTGAAGCTTTCTTT. It codes for CASSEDRGRTEAFF.

In its sample, this clonotype was seen a few times. The chain has TRBV10-3 and TRBJ2-7; the match to TRBD1 covers 7 bases. Trimming cost V 10 bases and J 4 bases; bases outside gene matches: 7. Germline lookup yields CDR1 ENHRY and CDR2 SYGVKD. This CDR3 spans 12 amino acids. The CDR3: CATTGVEYEQYF. The DNA for the CDR3 is TGTGCCACAACAGGGGTCGAGTACGAGCAGTACTTC.

This clonotype turned up a few times. The gene calls are TRBV4-3 and TRBJ2-1; TRBD1 or TRBD2 may be the D gene (6 bases each). CDR3 size: 16 residues. V lost 4 bases to trimming and J lost 10 bases, with 23 bases between them. Germline lookup yields CDR1 LGHNA and CDR2 YSLEER. Here the CDR3 DNA reads TGCGCCAGCAGCCCCGGAGGGGGGTTATCTATTGGGGAGCAGTTCTTC. Its translation: CASSPGGGLSIGEQFF.

This clonotype was seen repeatedly, ten times or more. V is TRBV6-6 and J is TRBJ2-7, with 11 nucleotides matching TRBD2. This CDR3 region has 15 residues. The trim removed 6 bases at V and 3 bases at J, leaving 7 bases unmatched. CDR1 and CDR2 (germline): MNHNY, SVGAGI (reference sequence). CDR3 coding DNA: TGTGCCAGCAGCTCGTCTAGCGGGGGGTACTACGAGCAGTACTTC. Amino acid sequence: CASSSSSGGYYEQYF.

The chain is built from TRBV20-1 and TRBJ2-1; D is perhaps TRBD2 (5 bases). Germline CDR1 and CDR2: DFQATT and SNEGSKA (reference sequence). The CDR3 has 15 amino acids. Trimming cost V 3 bases and J 7 bases, with 19 bases left between them. The DNA of the CDR3 is TGCAGTGCTAGCCCAGTTCGACTGGAGGCGAATGAGCAGTTCTTC. This translates into CSASPVRLEANEQFF.

The chain joins TRBV6-1 to TRBJ2-3, with 7 nucleotides matching TRBD1. Germline lookup yields CDR1 MNHNS and CDR2 SASEGT. The junction had 5 bases not matched to a gene; V was cut back by 5 bases and J by 6 bases. CDR3 length: 13 residues. CDR3 sequence reads: CASSMDRFDTQYF. In DNA, the CDR3 is TGTGCCAGCAGTATGGACAGGTTCGATACGCAGTATTTT.

The rearrangement links TRBV9 to TRBJ2-3; TRBD2 is a possible D gene (5 bases). This CDR3 comprises 13 residues. V lost 3 bases and J lost 6, with 11 bases in between. In germline, CDR1 is SGDLS, CDR2 YYNGEE. The CDR3 nucleotides are TGTGCCAGCAGCGCAGGAGCGGAGGATACGCAGTATTTT. This encodes CASSAGAEDTQYF.

This clonotype was seen many times. The genes are TRBV7-2 and TRBJ2-3; D is uncertain. The V end lost 5 bases, the J end lost 2 bases, and 5 bases lay between the germline ends. Germline V gene data show CDR1 as SGHTA and CDR2 as FQGNSA. The CDR3 is made up of 12 amino acids. The CDR3 DNA is TGTGCCAGCAGCGATTACACAGATACGCAGTATTTT. It specifies CASSDYTDTQYF.

V is TRBV6-5 and J is TRBJ2-6; D is undetermined. V dropped 7 bases and J dropped 1 base, with 8 bases sitting between them. Looked up from germline, CDR1 is MNHEY and CDR2 is SVGAGI. There are 14 residues in the CDR3. Here the CDR3 DNA reads TGTGCCAGCACCCCTCGATCTGGGGCCAACGTCCTGACTTTC. This sequence encodes CASTPRSGANVLTF.

The chain recombines TRBV12-3 or TRBV12-4 with TRBJ1-2, with D uncertain. The CDR3 covers 11 residues. Trimming removed 6 bases at V and 8 bases at J, with 10 bases between. CDR3 sequence reads: CASSRNVGYTF. The CDR3 coding sequence is TGTGCCAGCAGCCGAAACGTGGGCTACACCTTC.

The chain is built from TRBV12-5 and TRBJ2-5; D gene unclear. Trimming removed 6 bases at V and 7 bases at J, with 15 bases between. Looked up from germline, CDR1 is LGHNT and CDR2 is FRNRAP. This CDR3 has 13 amino acids. The CDR3 region is CASGPDWGGTQYF. The CDR3 coding sequence is TGTGCTAGTGGACCAGACTGGGGTGGGACCCAGTACTTC.

The chain employs TRBV29-1 and TRBJ1-2; 8 nucleotides line up with TRBD1. Unmatched junction bases numbered 12, after V lost 4 bases and J lost 8 bases. The CDR3 extends over 14 amino acids. CDR1 and CDR2 from the germline V gene are SQVTM and ANQGSEA. The CDR3 region is CSVGDQGAPRGYTF. The CDR3 nucleotides read TGCAGCGTTGGGGACCAGGGGGCGCCTCGCGGCTACACCTTC.

A note on this clonotype: A junction boundary mismatches the germline segment, possibly from a read error. This chain joins TRBV9 and TRBJ2-1; no reliable D call. Germline loops: CDR1 SGDLS, CDR2 YYNGEE. The length of the CDR3 is 19 residues. The CDR3, as DNA: TGTGCCGGCAGCGTAGCAGTTCAGTTGGGTAGAAGCTCCTACAATGAGCAGTTCTTC. It specifies CAGSVAVQLGRSSYNEQFF.

This sequence joins TRBV29-1 and TRBJ1-2; no firm D call. Germline V gene lookup returns CDR1 SQVTM and CDR2 ANQGSEA. V was trimmed by 2 bases and J by 3 bases, leaving 7 bases between them. CDR3 size: 12 residues. The CDR3 DNA sequence: TGCAGCGTTGAAACGGTCGACTATGGCTACACCTTC. Residues: CSVETVDYGYTF.